Here is one TCR beta chain with its context. The donors belonged to the approximately 120-subject validation cohort, separate from the roughly 600-subject first cohort. V was cut by 0 bases and J by 10 bases, with 16 bases left in between. The length of the CDR3 is 15 residues. From germline, CDR1 is MNHEY and CDR2 SVGAGI. The table came from immunoSEQ multiplex PCR; TCRdb's copy has only in-frame clones and leaves some out. The sample yields 150,000 to 200,000 clones, 80% to 90% seen once. The sample is drawn from a study of cytomegalovirus exposure and HLA in healthy donors. Sequencing was carried out using PBMCs. This TCR derives from a woman aged 30 to 39 in good health and CMV-seronegative. V gene TRBV6-5 combines with J gene TRBJ2-1; the D gene is possibly TRBD2 (8 bases). The CDR3 nucleotides read TGTGCCAGCAGTTACTCGGGACTAGGGGGCGAAGAGCAGTTCTTC. Amino acid sequence: CASSYSGLGGEEQFF.